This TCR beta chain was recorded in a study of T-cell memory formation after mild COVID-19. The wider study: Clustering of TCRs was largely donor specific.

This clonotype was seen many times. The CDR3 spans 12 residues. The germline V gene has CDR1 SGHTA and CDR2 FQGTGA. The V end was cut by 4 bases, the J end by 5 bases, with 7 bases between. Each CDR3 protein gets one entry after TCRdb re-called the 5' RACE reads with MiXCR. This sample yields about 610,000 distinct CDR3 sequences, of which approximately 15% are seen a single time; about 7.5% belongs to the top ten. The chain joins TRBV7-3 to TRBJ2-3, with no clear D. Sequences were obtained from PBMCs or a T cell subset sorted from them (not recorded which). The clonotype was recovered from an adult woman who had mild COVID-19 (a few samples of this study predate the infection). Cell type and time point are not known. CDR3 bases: TGTGCCAGCAGCTCCACCGGAGATACGCAGTATTTT. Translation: CASSSTGDTQYF.